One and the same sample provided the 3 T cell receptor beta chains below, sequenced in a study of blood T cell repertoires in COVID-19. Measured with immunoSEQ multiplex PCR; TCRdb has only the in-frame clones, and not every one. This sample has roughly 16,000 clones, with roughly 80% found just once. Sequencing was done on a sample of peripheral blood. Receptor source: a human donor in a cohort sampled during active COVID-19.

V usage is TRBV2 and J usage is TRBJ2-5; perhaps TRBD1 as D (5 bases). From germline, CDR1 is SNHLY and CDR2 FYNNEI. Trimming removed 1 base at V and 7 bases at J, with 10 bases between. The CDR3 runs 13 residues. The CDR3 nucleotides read TGTGCCAGCAGTGAAGAGAGGCAGGGGACCCAGTACTTC. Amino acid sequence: CASSEERQGTQYF.

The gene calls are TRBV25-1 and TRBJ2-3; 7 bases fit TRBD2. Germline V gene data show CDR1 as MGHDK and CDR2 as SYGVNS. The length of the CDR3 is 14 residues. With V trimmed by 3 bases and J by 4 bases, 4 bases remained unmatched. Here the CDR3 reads CASSDNSGADTQYF. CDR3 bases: TGTGCCAGCAGTGACAACAGCGGGGCAGATACGCAGTATTTT.

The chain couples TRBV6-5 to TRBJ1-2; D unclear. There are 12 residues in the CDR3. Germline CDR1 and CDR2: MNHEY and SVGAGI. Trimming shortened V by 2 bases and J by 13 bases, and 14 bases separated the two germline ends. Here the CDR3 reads CASSYLGGAFTF. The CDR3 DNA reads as TGTGCCAGCAGTTACCTGGGTGGAGCATTCACCTTC.